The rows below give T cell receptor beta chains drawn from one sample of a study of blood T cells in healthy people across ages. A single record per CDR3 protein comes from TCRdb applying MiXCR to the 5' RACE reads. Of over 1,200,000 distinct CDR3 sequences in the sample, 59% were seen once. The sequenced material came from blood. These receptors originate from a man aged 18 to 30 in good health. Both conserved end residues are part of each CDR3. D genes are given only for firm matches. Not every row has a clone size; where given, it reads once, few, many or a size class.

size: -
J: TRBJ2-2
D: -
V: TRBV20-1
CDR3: CSARDGNTGELFF
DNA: TGCAGTGCTAGGGACGGAAACACCGGGGAGCTGTTTTTT

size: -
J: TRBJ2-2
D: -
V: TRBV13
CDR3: CASSEGYNTGELFF
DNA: TGTGCCAGCAGCGAAGGATATAACACCGGGGAGCTGTTTTTT

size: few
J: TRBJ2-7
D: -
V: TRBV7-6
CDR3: CASSESWTNSYEQYF
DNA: TGTGCCAGCAGTGAGAGCTGGACTAATTCATACGAGCAGTACTTC

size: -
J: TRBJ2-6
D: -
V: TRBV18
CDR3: CASSPRGSLSSGANVLTF
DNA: TGTGCCAGCTCCCCCCGGGGGTCCCTGAGCTCTGGGGCCAACGTCCTGACTTTC

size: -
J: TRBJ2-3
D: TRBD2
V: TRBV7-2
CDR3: CASSSSAGVLDTQYF
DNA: TGTGCCAGCAGCTCCTCGGCGGGAGTCTTAGATACGCAGTATTTT

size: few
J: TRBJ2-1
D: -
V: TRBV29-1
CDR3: CSVEEVGGSSDEQFF
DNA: TGCAGCGTTGAAGAGGTCGGGGGAAGCAGCGATGAGCAGTTCTTC

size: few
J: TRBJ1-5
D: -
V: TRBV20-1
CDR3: CSASLGKRSQPQHF
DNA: TGCAGTGCTTCCCTCGGCAAGCGTAGTCAGCCCCAGCATTTT

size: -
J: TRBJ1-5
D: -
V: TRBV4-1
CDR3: CASSLEDGGSNQPQHF
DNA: TGCGCCAGCAGCCTAGAGGACGGGGGTAGCAATCAGCCCCAGCATTTT

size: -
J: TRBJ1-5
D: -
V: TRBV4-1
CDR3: CASGRGGGAGLDQPQHF
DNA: TGCGCCAGCGGACGAGGGGGAGGGGCCGGCCTTGATCAGCCCCAGCATTTT

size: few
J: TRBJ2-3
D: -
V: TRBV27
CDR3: CASSLEGYSTDTQYF
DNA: TGTGCCAGCAGTTTAGAGGGGTATAGCACAGATACGCAGTATTTT

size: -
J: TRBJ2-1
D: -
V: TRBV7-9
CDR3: CASSQNGLRLDEQFF
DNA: TGTGCCAGCAGCCAAAATGGACTAAGACTGGATGAGCAGTTCTTC

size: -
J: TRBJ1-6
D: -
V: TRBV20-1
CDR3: CSAASSYNSPLHF
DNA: TGCAGTGCGGCGAGTTCCTATAATTCACCCCTCCACTTT

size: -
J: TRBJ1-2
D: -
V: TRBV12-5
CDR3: CASGNGRILYGYTF
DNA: TGTGCTAGTGGTAACGGCAGGATCCTTTATGGCTACACCTTC

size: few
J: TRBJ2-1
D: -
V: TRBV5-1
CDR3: CASSLDYEQFF
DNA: TGCGCCAGCAGCTTGGACTATGAGCAGTTCTTC

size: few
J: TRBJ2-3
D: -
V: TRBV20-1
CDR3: CSARIGSDTQYF
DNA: TGCAGTGCTAGGATCGGATCAGATACGCAGTATTTT

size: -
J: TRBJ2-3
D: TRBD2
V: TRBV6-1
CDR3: CASSELAGRTTDTQYF
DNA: TGTGCCAGCAGTGAACTAGCGGGGCGCACCACAGATACGCAGTATTTT